Each of the 2 T cell receptor beta chains below was sequenced from the same sample in a study of shared clonotypes between healthy human individuals. Libraries were prepared by immunoSEQ multiplex PCR; TCRdb keeps only in-frame clonotypes and omits some of them. Of around 700,000 clones listed, around 72% are singletons. The material sequenced was memory CD4+ T cells sorted from blood. Subset here: CD45RA-negative fraction. The receptor source for this set is a woman in her 30s in good health.

The chain employs TRBV29-1 and TRBJ2-1; D is perhaps TRBD2 (6 bases). This CDR3 region has 15 residues. Germline values: CDR1 SQVTM, CDR2 ANQGSEA. V lost 3 bases and J 6 bases, leaving 18 bases between the germline ends. CDR3 residues: CSVEGGRVRSNEQFF. The CDR3 DNA reads as TGCAGCGTTGAGGGGGGTAGGGTCCGCTCCAATGAGCAGTTCTTC.

The chain combines TRBV5-1 with TRBJ1-3; tentatively, D is TRBD1 (5 bases). The CDR3 is 16 residues long. The ends were cut back, 0 bases at V and 2 bases at J, with 12 bases in the middle. CDR1 is SGHRS, CDR2 YFSETQ, per germline. In DNA form, the CDR3 reads TGCGCCAGCAGCTTGGGATCGGGGGGTCCTGGAAACACCATATATTTT. This translates into CASSLGSGGPGNTIYF.